The clone carrying this TCR beta chain was seen a handful of times. Sequencing used immunoSEQ multiplex PCR; TCRdb keeps in-frame clones, though not all of them. The data hold roughly 150,000 clones, with around 80% observed a single time. The data were taken from a study of blood T cell repertoires in COVID-19. About the research overall: There were acute and convalescent COVID-19 samples, and they came from the United States, Italy and Spain.

CDR1 and CDR2 from the germline V gene are MGHRA and YSYEKL. V lost 1 base, J lost 5 bases, and 7 bases stayed unmatched. This CDR3 has 17 amino acids. This chain connects TRBV4-1 to TRBJ2-4; 11 bases fit TRBD1. The sample taken for sequencing was PBMCs or T cells enriched from blood (not recorded which). This receptor was taken from a woman in her 70s in a cohort exposed to, infected with or recovered from COVID-19 (not recorded which). The CDR3 loop is CASSQGPPGQGENIQYF. The CDR3 region has the DNA TGCGCCAGCAGCCAAGGTCCCCCGGGACAGGGGGAAAACATTCAGTACTTC.